These 14 T cell receptor beta chains originate from one sample sequenced in a study of response to subunit inactivated influenza vaccine. Each CDR3 protein is one row after TCRdb ran MiXCR on the RT-PCR reads. This table has about 540,000 distinct CDR3 sequences, around 21% appearing once. These data are also associated with another study on T cells expressing NK-cell markers. That report adds: Making the TCR beta cDNA relied on 5'RACE template switching with UMIs.

The starting material was CD4+ T cells sorted from PBMCs, obtained about 12 days after vaccination. The receptors shown here come from a man in his fifties or sixties who received an inactivated influenza vaccine.

The V and J genes are TRBV18 and TRBJ2-7; TRBD1 is a possible D gene (5 bases). The CDR3 length is 13 residues. Between the trimmed V and J ends, which lost 6 bases and 4 bases, there was a span of 13 bases. The germline V gene encodes CDR1 KGHSH and CDR2 LQKENI. This chain's CDR3 is CASSGLGRYEQYF. CDR3 nucleotide sequence: TGTGCCAGCTCGGGGCTCGGTAGGTACGAGCAGTACTTC.

V gene TRBV6-5 combines with J gene TRBJ2-2, with TRBD1 matching 7 bases. The CDR3 runs to 19 residues. Germline CDR1 MNHEY, CDR2 SVGAGI. Trimming removed 0 bases from V and 1 base from J; junction bases left unmatched: 11. The CDR3 loop reads CASSYSIQRRDRNTGELFF. DNA of the CDR3: TGTGCCAGCAGTTACTCGATTCAGCGCCGGGACAGGAACACCGGGGAGCTGTTTTTT.

This clonotype was detected only a few times. The chain combines TRBV29-1 with TRBJ2-1; no clear D. This CDR3 is built from 13 residues. Germline CDR1 and CDR2: SQVTM and ANQGSEA. Trimming cost V 6 bases and J 5 bases, with 14 bases left between them. The CDR3 here is CSVAPRANNEQFF. CDR3 nucleotides: TGCAGCGTCGCCCCCCGGGCTAACAATGAGCAGTTCTTC.

This chain uses TRBV10-3 with TRBJ2-1; 8 nucleotides align to TRBD1. CDR3 length: 13 amino acids. V lost 6 bases, J lost 10 bases, and 8 bases stayed unmatched. Germline-derived CDR1 and CDR2 are ENHRY and SYGVKD. This CDR3 reads CAIRNLQGGEQFF. The CDR3, as DNA: TGTGCCATCAGGAATCTACAGGGGGGCGAGCAGTTCTTC.

This clonotype was seen at least ten times. The chain recombines TRBV12-3 or TRBV12-4 with TRBJ1-1, with 7 bases matching TRBD1. Germline trimming cut 4 bases from V and 6 bases from J; bases unmatched to any gene: 11. The CDR3 consists of 15 residues. CDR3 protein: CASSSLSPGQAEAFF. Written as DNA, the CDR3 is TGTGCCAGCAGTTCGTTATCCCCCGGACAGGCTGAAGCTTTCTTT.

The V call is TRBV11-2, the J call TRBJ2-7; 12 bases map to TRBD2. The trim removed 3 bases at V and 5 bases at J, leaving 8 bases unmatched. CDR3 length: 16 residues. Germline-derived CDR1 and CDR2 are SGHAT and FQNNGV. The CDR3 sequence: CASSLSLAGGAHEQYF. CDR3 bases: TGTGCCAGCAGCTTGTCCCTAGCGGGAGGGGCCCACGAGCAGTACTTC. Full variable domain (remainder filled in from reference TRBV11-2 and TRBJ2-7): EAGVAQSPRYKIIEKRQSVAFWCNPISGHATLYWYQQILGQGPKLLIQFQNNGVVDDSQLPKDRFSAERLKGVDSTLKIQPAKLEDSAVYLCASSLSLAGGAHEQYFGPGTRLTVT.

This clonotype was detected a few times. The chain has TRBV12-3 or TRBV12-4 and TRBJ2-1; D is undetermined. Trimming shortened V by 6 bases and J by 7 bases, and 7 bases separated the two germline ends. CDR3 size: 11 residues. CDR3 DNA: TGTGCCAGCAGGCGCCGGAATGAGCAGTTCTTC. This translates into CASRRRNEQFF.

The chain has TRBV29-1 and TRBJ2-3; 7 nucleotides line up with TRBD1. Germline V lookup: CDR1 SQVTM, CDR2 ANQGSEA. CDR3 length equals 16 residues. J lost 0 bases, V lost 6 bases, and 12 bases had no gene match. The CDR3: CSVARDSRRSTDTQYF. CDR3 coding DNA: TGCAGCGTGGCCCGGGACAGCCGCCGTAGCACAGATACGCAGTATTTT.

This clonotype was recorded a few times. V is TRBV5-4 and J is TRBJ2-7, with 8 bases matching TRBD2. Losses at the gene ends were 3 bases for V and 6 bases for J; bases not matched to a gene: 11. Germline V lookup: CDR1 SGHNT, CDR2 YYREEE (reference sequence). The CDR3 sequence is 15 residues long. The chain's CDR3 is CASSSPGTRLSEQYF. The DNA of the CDR3 is TGTGCCAGCAGCTCCCCCGGGACTAGGTTATCCGAGCAGTACTTC. Together with reference TRBV5-4 and TRBJ2-7, the CDR3 gives the full variable domain: ETGVTQSPTHLIKTRGQQVTLRCSSQSGHNTVSWYQQALGQGPQFIFQYYREEENGRGNFPPRFSGLQFPNYSSELNVNALELDDSALYLCASSSPGTRLSEQYFGPGTRLTVT.

This clonotype was counted at least ten times. V and J are TRBV3-1 and TRBJ2-2, with 9 positions matching TRBD1. The V and J ends lost 4 bases and 7 bases, in that order; junction bases with no gene match: 16. The CDR3 runs 18 residues. Germline lookup yields CDR1 LGHDT and CDR2 YNNKEL (reference sequence). The CDR3 spells CASSPQQTGTGSGGELFF. The CDR3 nucleotides are TGTGCCAGCAGCCCCCAACAGACAGGGACAGGGAGCGGCGGGGAGCTGTTTTTT.

This clonotype was counted a few times. The chain uses TRBV10-3 and TRBJ2-5; no reliable D call. The CDR3 runs to 15 residues. Germline CDR1 is ENHRY and CDR2 is SYGVKD. Trimming pared 5 bases from V and 5 bases from J, leaving 18 bases between. CDR3 sequence: CAISYSGSTSETQYF. The CDR3, as DNA: TGTGCCATCAGTTACTCCGGGTCCACCTCCGAGACCCAGTACTTC.

There are a few counts of this clonotype. The gene calls are TRBV28 and TRBJ1-2; TRBD1 matches at 8 bases. Germline values: CDR1 MDHEN, CDR2 SYDVKM. J was trimmed by 0 bases and V by 6 bases; bases with no gene match: 9. CDR3 length equals 16 residues. The CDR3 loop is CASSLDRATSNYGYTF. DNA of the CDR3: TGTGCCAGCAGCCTGGACAGGGCCACATCTAACTATGGCTACACCTTC.

The rearrangement links TRBV4-2 to TRBJ2-7; a possible D gene is TRBD2 (6 bases). The CDR3 is 17 residues long. Looked up from germline, CDR1 is LGHNA and CDR2 is YNFKEQ. Trimming shortened V by 0 bases and J by 2 bases, and 17 bases separated the two germline ends. The CDR3 loop reads CASSQDFGLATTYEQYF. CDR3 nucleotides: TGTGCCAGCAGCCAAGATTTCGGGCTAGCGACAACCTACGAGCAGTACTTC.

The sample holds a few counts of this clonotype. The chain has TRBV19 and TRBJ2-7; a weak D match, TRBD2 (5 bases). The CDR3 covers 18 residues. The V gene's germline CDR1 is LNHDA and CDR2 SQIVND (reference sequence). The ends were cut back, 0 bases at V and 0 bases at J, with 18 bases in the middle. CDR3 bases: TGTGCCAGTAGTATAGATCCTCCAGGAGGCACAAGCTCCTACGAGCAGTACTTC. The encoded protein is CASSIDPPGGTSSYEQYF.